This T cell receptor (beta chain) was sequenced for a study of cytomegalovirus exposure and HLA in healthy donors. Study observations and caveats: In a later analysis, across HLA loci, associated TCR counts were highest for DRB1, lowest for HLA-C. Researchers reported in a later analysis that a missense DCLRE1C variant was tied to TCR beta V- and J-gene trimming.

The primer mix had 60 Vbeta and 13 Jbeta primers. Here immunoSEQ multiplex PCR was the method, and the copy in TCRdb shows in-frame clones only, minus some. The sample holds 200,000 to 250,000 clones; roughly 70% are singletons and the top ten take approximately 1.9%. This clone turned up a few times. What it binds is not known. Unmatched junction bases numbered 1, after V lost 6 bases and J lost 0 bases. The germline V gene encodes CDR1 SNHLY and CDR2 FYNNEI. There are 14 residues in the CDR3. The source of this sequence is a woman in her twenties or thirties in good health and CMV-seronegative. Sequenced material: PBMCs. This chain connects TRBV2 to TRBJ2-2; 7 bases agree with TRBD1. The CDR3 nucleotides read TGTGCCAGCAGGACAGGGTCGAACACCGGGGAGCTGTTTTTT. Translating gives CASRTGSNTGELFF.